Below are 9 T cell receptor beta chains sequenced from a single sample in a study of T cell repertoires in aging, cancer and after chemotherapy. TRB rearrangements spanning V, D and J were amplified using mixed TRB-A/B primers. Using its own MiXCR run on the multiplex PCR reads, TCRdb lists one record per CDR3 protein. The sample lists some 1,800 distinct CDR3 sequences; about 28% were seen once. The template was genomic DNA from peripheral blood, not RNA. What was sequenced was blood. These receptors originate from a human donor with a blood cancer. The donor label of this sample is uncertain.

The chain carries TRBV5-6 and TRBJ1-5, with a possible D match to TRBD1 (5 bases). Germline lookup yields CDR1 SGHDT and CDR2 YYEEEE. V was clipped by 0 bases and J by 5 bases, with 9 bases between them. The CDR3 spans 14 residues. CDR3: CASSLASGYQPQHF. The CDR3 DNA reads as TGTGCCAGCAGCTTGGCGTCAGGGTATCAGCCCCAGCATTTT.

V is TRBV13 and J is TRBJ2-7; 9 bases are shared with TRBD1. Germline V gene sequence: CDR1 PRHDT, CDR2 FYEKMQ (reference sequence). This CDR3 comprises 12 residues. V shed 8 bases and J 2 bases; nucleotides not matched to a gene: 1. The chain's CDR3 is CASGTGTYEQYF. The CDR3 nucleotides are TGTGCCAGCGGGACAGGGACCTACGAGCAGTACTTC.

The chain combines TRBV6-1 with TRBJ1-4, with unresolved D. Trimming stripped 8 bases from V and 12 bases from J, with 19 bases between. Germline V gene sequence: CDR1 MNHNS, CDR2 SASEGT. The CDR3 has 13 residues. The CDR3 DNA sequence: TGTGCCAGCTCATCCCCCGTGGGAGGTCAACTGTTTTTT. It yields the protein CASSSPVGGQLFF.

The chain employs TRBV24-1 and TRBJ2-3, with D tentatively TRBD1 (5 bases). From germline, CDR1 is KGHDR and CDR2 SFDVKD. The CDR3 has 15 residues. Trimming shortened V by 5 bases and J by 7 bases, and 18 bases separated the two germline ends. The CDR3 reads CATSGGETWSNTQYF. The CDR3 region has the DNA TGTGCCACCAGTGGGGGCGAGACTTGGTCGAATACGCAGTATTTT.

The chain uses TRBV5-6 and TRBJ2-1, with 10 bases matching TRBD2. Germline V CDR1 and CDR2: SGHDT, YYEEEE. After removal of 3 bases from V and 13 bases from J, the junction contained 10 bases not matched to a gene. This CDR3 is built from 14 residues. The CDR3 here is CASSSALAGAGQFF. The CDR3 DNA is TGTGCCAGCAGCTCTGCCCTAGCGGGAGCTGGCCAGTTCTTC.

The chain carries TRBV6-5 and TRBJ2-1; 8 bases fit TRBD2. CDR3 size: 16 residues. Trimming took 5 bases from V and 6 from J; bases not matched to a gene: 12. Per germline, CDR1 MNHEY and CDR2 SVGAGI. The CDR3 nucleotides read TGTGCCAGCAGTCCTCGGGGGGGGACTAGGGGCAATGAGCAGTTCTTC. The encoded protein is CASSPRGGTRGNEQFF.

In this sample, this clonotype turned up a few times. The chain joins TRBV19 to TRBJ1-3, with a weak D call TRBD1 (6 bases). V lost 7 bases to trimming and J lost 0 bases, with 13 bases between them. The CDR3 loop spans 15 amino acids. CDR1 LNHDA and CDR2 SQIVND come from the germline V gene (reference sequence). The CDR3 DNA reads as TGTGCCAGTACCACGGACAGACTCTCTGGAAACACCATATATTTT. Encoded protein: CASTTDRLSGNTIYF.

The count of this clonotype is one. The V call is TRBV27, the J call TRBJ1-2, with 7 nucleotides matching TRBD1. Germline V lookup: CDR1 MNHEY, CDR2 SMNVEV (reference sequence). V lost 10 bases to trimming and J lost 7 bases; unmatched junction nucleotides: 12. The length of the CDR3 is 13 residues. Written as DNA, the CDR3 is TGTGCCATCAGGGGCAATCCAGGGGGTGGCTACACCTTC. As protein: CAIRGNPGGGYTF.

This chain uses TRBV19 with TRBJ1-5; D remains unclear. Germline V gene lookup returns CDR1 LNHDA and CDR2 SQIVND (reference sequence). CDR3 length: 14 residues. Trimming stripped 7 bases from V and 3 bases from J, with 13 bases between. The DNA of the CDR3 is TGTGCCAGTAAATTAAGACAAATCAATCAGCCCCAGCATTTT. Amino acid sequence: CASKLRQINQPQHF.